The 21 T cell receptor beta chains below were found in one sample sequenced in a study of blood T cell repertoires in COVID-19. Method: immunoSEQ multiplex PCR; TCRdb's copy keeps in-frame clones and lacks some. Of over 300,000 clones listed, roughly 85% are singletons. The sequenced sample was peripheral blood. The receptors stem from a human donor in a cohort sampled during active COVID-19.

This clone was seen many times. V is TRBV7-9 and J is TRBJ1-5, with no clear D. Germline V gene lookup returns CDR1 SEHNR and CDR2 FQNEAQ (reference sequence). Trimming stripped 1 base from V and 1 base from J, with 5 bases between. The CDR3 runs to 14 residues. CDR3 loop: CASSLGASNQPQHF. CDR3 DNA: TGTGCCAGCAGCTTAGGCGCGAGCAATCAGCCCCAGCATTTT.

V usage is TRBV27 and J usage is TRBJ1-1, with TRBD1 matching 7 bases. The CDR3 extends over 15 amino acids. Germline V gene lookup returns CDR1 MNHEY and CDR2 SMNVEV (reference sequence). J lost 0 bases, V lost 6 bases, and 7 bases had no gene match. CDR3 protein: CASRTDRNMNTEAFF. As DNA, the CDR3 is TGTGCCAGCAGGACGGACAGGAATATGAACACTGAAGCTTTCTTT.

The chain couples TRBV28 to TRBJ2-7; 10 bases agree with TRBD1. The CDR3 covers 12 residues. V shed 3 bases, J shed 12 bases, and the junction held 5 bases outside the gene matches. Germline V gene sequence: CDR1 MDHEN, CDR2 SYDVKM. The CDR3 DNA reads as TGTGCCAGCAGTTTTTCGGGACAGGGGCCGTACTTC. It codes for CASSFSGQGPYF.

This clone was recorded a few times. The gene calls are TRBV11-3 and TRBJ2-1; 7 nucleotides align to TRBD2. Trimming took 5 bases from V and 3 from J; bases not matched to a gene: 4. From germline, CDR1 is SGHNT and CDR2 YENEEA. The CDR3 is 14 residues long. CDR3 region: CASSGGGIYNEQFF. CDR3 bases: TGTGCCAGCAGCGGCGGGGGTATCTACAATGAGCAGTTCTTC.

DNA of the CDR3: TGTGCCTGGGAAACCTCGACAGCTAACTATGGCTACACCTTC. Protein product: CAWETSTANYGYTF. V is TRBV30 and J is TRBJ1-2; a weak D match, TRBD1 (5 bases). The ends were cut back, 5 bases at V and 0 bases at J, with 13 bases in the middle. The CDR3 extends over 14 amino acids. The germline V gene encodes CDR1 GTSNPN and CDR2 SVGIG (reference sequence). The complete variable domain, with remaining parts taken from reference TRBV30 and TRBJ1-2, reads SQTIHQWPATLVQPVGSPLSLECTVEGTSNPNLYWYRQAAGRGLQLLFYSVGIGQISSEVPQNLSASRPQDRQFILSSKKLLLSDSGFYLCAWETSTANYGYTFGSGTRLTVV.

The V gene is TRBV7-6, the J gene TRBJ2-3, with TRBD2 matching over 9 bases. In germline, CDR1 is SGHVS, CDR2 FNYEAQ. This CDR3 contains 16 residues. The ends lost 5 bases at V and 2 bases at J; junction bases unmatched: 8. As DNA, the CDR3 is TGTGCCAGCAGCCTAAGACTAGCGGCTAACACAGATACGCAGTATTTT. Its translation: CASSLRLAANTDTQYF.

The chain uses TRBV27 and TRBJ2-7; D gene ambiguous. This CDR3 has 13 residues. V lost 3 bases, J lost 3 bases, and 9 bases lay in between. Per germline, CDR1 MNHEY and CDR2 SMNVEV (reference sequence). The CDR3 reads CASSFGQFYEQYF. DNA for the CDR3: TGTGCCAGCAGTTTTGGGCAATTCTACGAGCAGTACTTC.

The chain combines TRBV6-5 with TRBJ2-7; D is perhaps TRBD1 (5 bases). CDR1 is MNHEY, CDR2 SVGAGI, per germline. The V and J ends lost 6 bases and 2 bases respectively, with 17 bases between them. The CDR3 loop spans 15 amino acids. Here the CDR3 DNA reads TGTGCCAGCAGGATGGATCTAGACAGACCCTACGAGCAGTACTTC. Translation gives CASRMDLDRPYEQYF.

This clone showed up just once. The V gene is TRBV6-5, the J gene TRBJ1-1, with D unresolved. Germline CDR1 MNHEY, CDR2 SVGAGI. CDR3 length: 13 residues. V was cut by 11 bases and J by 4 bases, with 17 bases left in between. The DNA for the CDR3 is TGTGCCGCATCCCCTCGGGATTCCACTGAAGCTTTCTTT. This encodes CAASPRDSTEAFF.

The rearrangement uses TRBV2 and TRBJ1-1, with 9 bases aligning to TRBD1. The V segment lost 10 bases and the J segment 3 bases; nucleotides outside the gene matches: 9. There are 14 residues in the CDR3. The germline V gene has CDR1 SNHLY and CDR2 FYNNEI. The DNA of the CDR3 is TGTGCCACCAAGGTAGGACAGGGGTACACTGAAGCTTTCTTT. It yields the protein CATKVGQGYTEAFF.

The chain is built from TRBV5-6 and TRBJ2-2; D is unclear. In germline, CDR1 is SGHDT, CDR2 YYEEEE. V lost 0 bases to trimming and J lost 0 bases, with 6 bases between them. The CDR3 loop spans 15 amino acids. The CDR3 DNA is TGTGCCAGCAGCTTGGCCAGCGCGAACACCGGGGAGCTGTTTTTT. Translated, it gives CASSLASANTGELFF.

The V gene is TRBV5-1, the J gene TRBJ2-1, with a tentative D call TRBD1 (5 bases). CDR1 and CDR2 (germline): SGHRS, YFSETQ. The CDR3 sequence is 11 residues long. V was cut by 7 bases and J by 10 bases, with 12 bases left in between. The CDR3 coding sequence is TGCGCCAGCGGCTACCGGACAGAGCAGTTCTTC. Protein sequence: CASGYRTEQFF.

Turning to this clone: Different DNA sequences within this sample yield the same CDR3. The chain uses TRBV3-1 (or the pseudogene TRBV3-2) and TRBJ2-7; D gene ambiguous. This CDR3 contains 11 residues. CDR1 is LGHDT and CDR2 is YNNKEL in the germline V gene (reference sequence). The V and J ends lost 1 base and 5 bases respectively, with 3 bases between them. CDR3 sequence: CASSQGDEQYF. CDR3 DNA sequence: TGTGCCAGCAGCCAAGGAGACGAGCAGTACTTC.

The V call is TRBV10-3, the J call TRBJ2-2; 7 bases line up with TRBD1. The CDR3 contains 13 residues. CDR1 is ENHRY and CDR2 is SYGVKD in the germline V gene. Germline trimming cut 8 bases from V and 4 bases from J; bases unmatched to any gene: 4. The CDR3: CAIEGAGTGELFF. The CDR3 DNA is TGTGCCATCGAGGGGGCGGGCACCGGGGAGCTGTTTTTT.

The V gene is TRBV6-2 or TRBV6-3, the J gene TRBJ2-5; unclear D gene. Germline-derived CDR1 and CDR2 are MNHEY and SVGEGT. The CDR3 totals 11 residues. Between the trimmed V and J ends, which lost 4 bases and 2 bases, there was a span of 2 bases. The CDR3 DNA follows: TGTGCCAGCAGTTCTCAAGAGACCCAGTACTTC. This sequence encodes CASSSQETQYF.

This sequence joins TRBV30 and TRBJ1-3, with 7 positions matching TRBD1. Germline CDR1 GTSNPN, CDR2 SVGIG (reference sequence). The CDR3 length is 13 residues. Trimming cost V 7 bases and J 0 bases; bases outside gene matches: 3. CDR3 amino acids: CASDRVSGNTIYF. In DNA form, the CDR3 reads TGTGCCTCCGACAGGGTCTCTGGAAACACCATATATTTT.

This clone was recorded a few times. The chain links TRBV5-6 to TRBJ1-1, with TRBD1 matching 7 bases. CDR1 is SGHDT, CDR2 YYEEEE, per germline. CDR3 length: 16 amino acids. J gave up 5 bases and V 2 bases, and 12 bases lay outside the gene matches. CDR3 sequence reads: CASSLLGTGEVTEAFF. The CDR3 nucleotides are TGTGCCAGCAGCTTATTAGGTACAGGGGAAGTAACTGAAGCTTTCTTT.

Note on this clone: Distinct nucleotide sequences in the sample also encode this CDR3. The CDR3 is CASTLSGANVLTF. The DNA of the CDR3 is TGTGCCAGCACCCTTTCTGGGGCCAACGTCCTGACTTTC. The J gene is TRBJ2-6, the V gene TRBV12-3 or TRBV12-4; no firm D call. The CDR3 loop spans 13 amino acids. V lost 7 bases, J lost 1 base, and 5 bases lay in between.

This rearrangement joins TRBV19 to TRBJ2-6; TRBD2 agrees at 7 bases. The CDR3 is 17 residues long. Germline assignment: CDR1 LNHDA and CDR2 SQIVND (reference sequence). The V segment lost 7 bases and the J segment 4 bases; nucleotides outside the gene matches: 13. The chain's CDR3 is CASNSPVGGEGANVLTF. CDR3 sequence (DNA): TGTGCCAGTAACTCACCCGTGGGGGGGGAAGGGGCCAACGTCCTGACTTTC. The full variable domain, its missing parts supplied by reference TRBV19 and TRBJ2-6, is DGGITQSPKYLFRKEGQNVTLSCEQNLNHDAMYWYRQDPGQGLRLIYYSQIVNDFQKGDIAEGYSVSREKKESFPLTVTSAQKNPTAFYLCASNSPVGGEGANVLTFGAGSRLTVL.

V and J are TRBV13 and TRBJ2-7; 8 bases align to TRBD2. V lost 5 bases, J lost 2 bases, and 5 bases stayed unmatched. Germline CDR1 and CDR2: PRHDT and FYEKMQ (reference sequence). This CDR3 comprises 14 residues. DNA for the CDR3: TGTGCCAGCAGCACACGGGGGGGAACCTACGAGCAGTACTTC. Its translation: CASSTRGGTYEQYF.

This rearrangement joins TRBV7-9 to TRBJ2-7; TRBD1 matches at 9 bases. In germline, CDR1 is SEHNR, CDR2 FQNEAQ (reference sequence). This CDR3 has 15 amino acids. Trimming took 2 bases from V and 2 from J; bases not matched to a gene: 4. CDR3 DNA sequence: TGTGCCAGCAGCTTATCGGGACAGGGCACCTACGAGCAGTACTTC. This sequence encodes CASSLSGQGTYEQYF.